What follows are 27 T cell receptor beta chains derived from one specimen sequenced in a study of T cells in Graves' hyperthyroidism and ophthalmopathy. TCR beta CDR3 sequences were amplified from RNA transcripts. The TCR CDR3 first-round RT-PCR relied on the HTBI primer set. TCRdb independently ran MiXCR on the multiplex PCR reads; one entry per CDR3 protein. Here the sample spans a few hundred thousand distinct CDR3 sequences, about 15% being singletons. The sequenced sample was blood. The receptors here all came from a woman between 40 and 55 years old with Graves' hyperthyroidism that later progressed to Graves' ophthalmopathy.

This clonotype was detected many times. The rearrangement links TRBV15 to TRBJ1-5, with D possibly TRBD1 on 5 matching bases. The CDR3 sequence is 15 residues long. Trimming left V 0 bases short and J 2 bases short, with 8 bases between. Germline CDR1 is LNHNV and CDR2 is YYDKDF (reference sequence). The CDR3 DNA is TGTGCCACCAGCAGAGAAGGACAAGGCAATCAGCCCCAGCATTTT. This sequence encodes CATSREGQGNQPQHF.

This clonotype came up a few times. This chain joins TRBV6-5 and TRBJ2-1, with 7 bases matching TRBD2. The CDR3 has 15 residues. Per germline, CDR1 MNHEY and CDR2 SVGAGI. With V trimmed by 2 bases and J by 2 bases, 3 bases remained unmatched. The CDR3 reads CASSYRTSAYNEQFF. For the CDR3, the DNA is TGTGCCAGCAGTTACCGGACTAGTGCCTACAATGAGCAGTTCTTC.

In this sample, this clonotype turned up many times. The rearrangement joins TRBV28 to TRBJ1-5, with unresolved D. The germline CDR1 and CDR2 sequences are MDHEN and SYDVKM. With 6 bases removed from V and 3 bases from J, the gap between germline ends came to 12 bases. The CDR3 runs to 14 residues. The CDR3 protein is CASSSPILNQPQHF. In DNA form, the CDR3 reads TGTGCCAGCAGCTCCCCGATCCTCAATCAGCCCCAGCATTTT. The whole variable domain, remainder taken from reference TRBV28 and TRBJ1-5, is DVKVTQSSRYLVKRTGEKVFLECVQDMDHENMFWYRQDPGLGLRLIYFSYDVKMKEKGDIPEGYSVSREKKERFSLILESASTNQTSMYLCASSSPILNQPQHFGDGTRLSIL.

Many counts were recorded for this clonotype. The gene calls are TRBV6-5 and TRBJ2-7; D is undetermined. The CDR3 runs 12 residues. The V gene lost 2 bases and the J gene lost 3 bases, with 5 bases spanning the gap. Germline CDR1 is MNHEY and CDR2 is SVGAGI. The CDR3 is CASSYISYEQYF. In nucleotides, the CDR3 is TGTGCCAGCAGTTACATTAGCTACGAGCAGTACTTC.

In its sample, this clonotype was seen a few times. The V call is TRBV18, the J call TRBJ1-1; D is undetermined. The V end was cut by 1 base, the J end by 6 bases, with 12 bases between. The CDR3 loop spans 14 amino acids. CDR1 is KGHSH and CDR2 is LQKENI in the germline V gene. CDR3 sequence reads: CASSPHGPPPEAFF. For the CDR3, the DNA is TGTGCCAGCTCACCACACGGCCCCCCTCCTGAAGCTTTCTTT.

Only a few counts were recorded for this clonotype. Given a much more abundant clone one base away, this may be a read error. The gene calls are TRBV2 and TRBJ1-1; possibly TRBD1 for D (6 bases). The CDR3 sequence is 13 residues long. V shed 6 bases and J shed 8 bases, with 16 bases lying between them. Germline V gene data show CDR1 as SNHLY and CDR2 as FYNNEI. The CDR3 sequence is CASSPSGQSEAFF. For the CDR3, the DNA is TGTGCCAGCAGCCCAAGCGGACAGTCGGAAGCTTTCTTT.

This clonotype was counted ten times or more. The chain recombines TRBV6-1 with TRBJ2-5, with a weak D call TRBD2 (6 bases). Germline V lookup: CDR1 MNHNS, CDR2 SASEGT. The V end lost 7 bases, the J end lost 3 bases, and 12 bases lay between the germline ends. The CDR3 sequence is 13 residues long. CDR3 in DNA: TGTGCCAGCACCTTACCGGGAGAAGAGACCCAGTACTTC. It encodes CASTLPGEETQYF.

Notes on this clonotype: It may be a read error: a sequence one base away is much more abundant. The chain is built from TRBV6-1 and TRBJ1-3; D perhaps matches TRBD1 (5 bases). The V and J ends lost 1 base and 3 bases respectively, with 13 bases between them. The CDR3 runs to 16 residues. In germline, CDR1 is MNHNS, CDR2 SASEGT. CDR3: CASSEEAGHGGNTIYF. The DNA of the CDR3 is TGTGCCAGCAGTGAAGAGGCGGGGCACGGTGGAAACACCATATATTTT.

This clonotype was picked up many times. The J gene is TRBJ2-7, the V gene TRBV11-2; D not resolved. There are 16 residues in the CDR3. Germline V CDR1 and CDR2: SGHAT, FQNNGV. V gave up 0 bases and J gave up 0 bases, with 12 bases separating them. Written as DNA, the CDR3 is TGTGCCAGCAGCTTAGACGGGCGTCTTAGCTCCTACGAGCAGTACTTC. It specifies CASSLDGRLSSYEQYF.

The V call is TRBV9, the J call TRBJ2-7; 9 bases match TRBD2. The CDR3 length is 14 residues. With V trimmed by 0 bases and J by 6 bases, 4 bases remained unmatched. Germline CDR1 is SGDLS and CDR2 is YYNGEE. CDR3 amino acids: CASSVVAGVGEQYF. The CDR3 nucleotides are TGTGCCAGCAGCGTAGTAGCGGGAGTTGGCGAGCAGTACTTC.

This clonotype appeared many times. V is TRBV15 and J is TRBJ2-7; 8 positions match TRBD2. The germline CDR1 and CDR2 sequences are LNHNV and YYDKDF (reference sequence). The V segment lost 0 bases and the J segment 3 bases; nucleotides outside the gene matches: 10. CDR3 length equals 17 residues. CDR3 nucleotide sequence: TGTGCCACCAGCAGAGATTCGATTGCGGGAGGACTCTACGAGCAGTACTTC. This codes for CATSRDSIAGGLYEQYF.

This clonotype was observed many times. The CDR3 loop reads CASSLYRFPTNTDTQYF. CDR3 bases: TGTGCCAGCAGTTTATATCGATTCCCAACAAACACAGATACGCAGTATTTT. This chain connects TRBV27 to TRBJ2-3; D ambiguous. Between the trimmed V and J ends, which lost 1 base and 2 bases, there was a span of 16 bases. CDR3 length: 17 residues. Germline V lookup: CDR1 MNHEY, CDR2 SMNVEV (reference sequence).

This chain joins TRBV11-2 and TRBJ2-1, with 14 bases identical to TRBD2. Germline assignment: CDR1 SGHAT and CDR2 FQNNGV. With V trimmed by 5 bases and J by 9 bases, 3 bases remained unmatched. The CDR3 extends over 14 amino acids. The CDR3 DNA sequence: TGTGCCAGCAGCCGGACTAGCGGGAGGAGTGAGCAGTTCTTC. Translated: CASSRTSGRSEQFF.

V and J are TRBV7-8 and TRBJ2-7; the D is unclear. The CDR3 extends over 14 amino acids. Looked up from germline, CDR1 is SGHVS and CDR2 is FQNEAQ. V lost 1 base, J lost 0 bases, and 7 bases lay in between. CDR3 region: CASSLDGYSYEQYF. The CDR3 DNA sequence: TGTGCCAGCAGCTTAGACGGATACTCCTACGAGCAGTACTTC.

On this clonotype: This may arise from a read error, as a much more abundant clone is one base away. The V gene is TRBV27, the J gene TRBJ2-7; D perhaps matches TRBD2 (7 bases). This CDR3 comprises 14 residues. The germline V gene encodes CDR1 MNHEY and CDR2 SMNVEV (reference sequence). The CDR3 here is CAGSWGGQSGEQYF. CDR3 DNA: TGTGCCGGCAGTTGGGGGGGACAATCGGGCGAGCAGTACTTC.

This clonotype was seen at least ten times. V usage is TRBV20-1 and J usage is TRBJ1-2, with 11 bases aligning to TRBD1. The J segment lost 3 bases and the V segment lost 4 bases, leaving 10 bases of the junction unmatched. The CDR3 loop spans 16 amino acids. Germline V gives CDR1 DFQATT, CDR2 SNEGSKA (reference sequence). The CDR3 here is CSAISASGQGDYGYTF. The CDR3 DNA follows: TGCAGTGCTATCTCTGCGTCGGGACAGGGGGACTATGGCTACACCTTC.

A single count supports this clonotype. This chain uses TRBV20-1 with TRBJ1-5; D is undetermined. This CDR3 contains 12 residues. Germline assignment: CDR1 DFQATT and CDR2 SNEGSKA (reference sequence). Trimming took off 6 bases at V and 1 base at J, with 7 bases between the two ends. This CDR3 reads CSASASNQPQHF. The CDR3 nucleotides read TGCAGTGCCTCGGCGAGCAATCAGCCCCAGCATTTT.

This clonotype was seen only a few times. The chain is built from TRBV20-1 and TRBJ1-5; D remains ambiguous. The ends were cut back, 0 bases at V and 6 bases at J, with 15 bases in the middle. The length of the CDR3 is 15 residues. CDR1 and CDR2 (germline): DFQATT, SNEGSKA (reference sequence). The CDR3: CSARDPRRARQPQHF. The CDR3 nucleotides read TGCAGTGCTAGAGATCCTAGGAGGGCTCGTCAGCCCCAGCATTTT.

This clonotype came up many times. The CDR3 DNA sequence: TGCGCCAGCAGCCAAGATCGGGCAGCGGCTGGCTACACCTTC. Residues: CASSQDRAAAGYTF. This chain links TRBV4-1 with TRBJ1-2; D call uncertain. Germline V gene data show CDR1 as MGHRA and CDR2 as YSYEKL. There are 14 residues in the CDR3. Trimming shortened V by 0 bases and J by 7 bases, and 12 bases separated the two germline ends.

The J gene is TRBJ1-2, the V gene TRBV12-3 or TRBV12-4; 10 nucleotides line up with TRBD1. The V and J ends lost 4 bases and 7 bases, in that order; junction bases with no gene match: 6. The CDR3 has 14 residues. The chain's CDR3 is CASSWDRGKSGYTF. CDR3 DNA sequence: TGTGCCAGCAGTTGGGACAGGGGAAAAAGTGGCTACACCTTC.

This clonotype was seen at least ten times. In nucleotides, the CDR3 is TGTGCCAGCAGCGTAGGGGGAGATAATACGCAGTATTTT. It codes for CASSVGGDNTQYF. This sequence joins TRBV9 and TRBJ2-3; possible D gene TRBD2, 5 bases. The CDR3 contains 13 residues. The germline V gene encodes CDR1 SGDLS and CDR2 YYNGEE. Trimming cost V 0 bases and J 7 bases, with 9 bases left between them.

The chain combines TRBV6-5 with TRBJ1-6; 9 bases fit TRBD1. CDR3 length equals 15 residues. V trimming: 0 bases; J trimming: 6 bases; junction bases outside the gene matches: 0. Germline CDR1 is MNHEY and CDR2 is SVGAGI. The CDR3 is CASSYSQGANSPLHF. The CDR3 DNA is TGTGCCAGCAGTTACTCACAGGGGGCTAATTCACCCCTCCACTTT.

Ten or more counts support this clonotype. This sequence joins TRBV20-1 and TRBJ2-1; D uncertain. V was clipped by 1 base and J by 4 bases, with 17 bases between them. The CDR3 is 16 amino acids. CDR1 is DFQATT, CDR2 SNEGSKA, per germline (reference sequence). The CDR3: CSARVLGLTFYNEQFF. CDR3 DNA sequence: TGCAGTGCTAGAGTATTGGGCTTGACCTTTTACAATGAGCAGTTCTTC.

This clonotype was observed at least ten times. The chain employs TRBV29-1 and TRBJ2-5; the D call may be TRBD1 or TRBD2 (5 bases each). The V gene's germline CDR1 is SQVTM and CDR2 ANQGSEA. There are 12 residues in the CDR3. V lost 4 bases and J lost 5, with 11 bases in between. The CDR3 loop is CSVAGTGETQYF. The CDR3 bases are TGCAGCGTTGCCGGGACCGGGGAGACCCAGTACTTC. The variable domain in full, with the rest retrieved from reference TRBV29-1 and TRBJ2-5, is SAVISQKPSRDICQRGTSLTIQCQVDSQVTMMFWYRQQPGQSLTLIATANQGSEATYESGFVIDKFPISRPNLTFSTLTVSNMSPEDSSIYLCSVAGTGETQYFGPGTRLLVL.

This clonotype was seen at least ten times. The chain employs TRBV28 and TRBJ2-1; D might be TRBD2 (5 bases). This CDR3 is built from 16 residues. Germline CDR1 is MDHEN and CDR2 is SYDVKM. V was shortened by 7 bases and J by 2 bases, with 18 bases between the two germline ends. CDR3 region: CASTSDREDTYNEQFF. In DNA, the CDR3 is TGTGCCAGCACGTCGGATCGGGAAGACACCTACAATGAGCAGTTCTTC.

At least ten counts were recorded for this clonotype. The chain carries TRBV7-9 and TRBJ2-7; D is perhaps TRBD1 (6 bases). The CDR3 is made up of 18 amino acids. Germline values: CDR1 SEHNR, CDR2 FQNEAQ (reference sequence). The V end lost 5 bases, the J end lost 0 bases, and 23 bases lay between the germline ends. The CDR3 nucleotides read TGTGCCAGCAGCCCGAGGGGGATGACCCGGAACGCCTCCTACGAGCAGTACTTC. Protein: CASSPRGMTRNASYEQYF. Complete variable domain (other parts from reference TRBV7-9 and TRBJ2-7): DTGVSQNPRHKITKRGQNVTFRCDPISEHNRLYWYRQTLGQGPEFLTYFQNEAQLEKSRLLSDRFSAERPKGSFSTLEIQRTEQGDSAMYLCASSPRGMTRNASYEQYFGPGTRLTVT.

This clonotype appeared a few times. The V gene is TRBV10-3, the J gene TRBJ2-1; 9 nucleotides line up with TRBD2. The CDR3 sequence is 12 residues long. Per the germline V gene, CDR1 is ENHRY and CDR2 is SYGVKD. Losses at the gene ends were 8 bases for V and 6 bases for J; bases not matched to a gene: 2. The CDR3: CAIATSGNEQFF. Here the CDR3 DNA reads TGTGCCATCGCGACTAGCGGCAATGAGCAGTTCTTC.